This is a list of T cell receptor beta chains from one sample in a study of tumor and adjacent non-tumor tissue in lung cancer. TCRdb re-called the multiplex PCR reads through MiXCR, storing one row per CDR3 protein. The sample records about 86,000 distinct CDR3 sequences, around 80% being singletons. Sequencing used distant non-tumor lung tissue. The receptors derive from a woman aged 45 to 65 with non-small cell lung cancer. Both conserved end residues are part of each CDR3. D genes are given only for firm matches. Where a row states a size, it is once, few, many or the class of an expanded clone; other rows omit it.

-	TRBV10-2	TRBJ1-1	-	CASTDSSNTEAFF	TGCGCCAGCACTGATAGTTCGAACACTGAGGCTTTCTTT
few	TRBV28	TRBJ2-3	-	CASSSTRGADTQYF	TGTGCCAGCAGTTCTACCCGGGGTGCAGATACGCAGTATTTT
-	TRBV28	TRBJ1-5	-	CASRGRGILNQLQHF	TGTGCCAGCAGGGGGAGGGGAATTCTCAATCAGCTCCAGCATTTT
-	TRBV12-3/TRBV12-4	TRBJ2-7	TRBD2	CASTLDWGGRNERYF	TGTGCCAGCACTCTAGACTGGGGGGGAAGGAACGAGCGGTACTTC
-	TRBV5-1	TRBJ2-3	-	CASSLAANGAMDTQYF	TGCGCCAGCAGCTTGGCTGCTAACGGGGCCATGGATACGCAGTATTTT
-	TRBV25-1	TRBJ1-4	-	CTSSDYLGTNEKLFF	TGTACCAGCAGTGACTACCTGGGCACTAATGAAAAACTGTTTTTT
few	TRBV6-5	TRBJ2-7	-	CASSITYEQYF	TGTGCCAGCAGTATCACTTACGAACAGTACTTC
-	TRBV11-2	TRBJ1-3	-	CARSLGGGDTIYF	TGTGCCAGGAGTTTAGGAGGTGGAGACACCATATATTTT
-	TRBV11-2	TRBJ2-7	-	CASSLGTRADQYF	TGTGCCAGCAGCTTGGGAACAAGAGCCGATCAGTACTTC
medium-sized	TRBV6-1	TRBJ2-3	TRBD2	CASSEDTGGADTQYF	TGTGCCAGCAGTGAAGATACGGGAGGGGCAGATACGCAGTATTTT
-	TRBV11-2	TRBJ2-1	-	CASSLENFNEEFF	TGTGCCAGCAGCTTAGAGAACTTCAATGAGGAGTTCTTC
once	TRBV11-2	TRBJ2-7	-	CPSSLTDTAYGQYF	TGTCCCAGCAGCCTGACGGACACTGCTTACGGGCAGTACTTC
-	TRBV5-4	TRBJ1-1	-	CASSLAGEGSNTEAFF	TGTGCCAGCAGCTTGGCGGGAGAGGGGTCGAACACTGAAGCTTTCTTC
once	TRBV29-1	TRBJ1-1	-	CSAHIPIGAEASF	TGCAGCGCCCACATCCCCATAGGAGCCGAAGCTTCCTTT
-	TRBV11-3	TRBJ2-2	TRBD2	CASSSRTSENAGELFF	TGTGCCAGCAGCTCAAGGACTAGCGAAAACGCAGGGGAGCTGTTTTTT
-	TRBV20-1	TRBJ2-7	TRBD2	CRASGTRRGEQYF	TGCAGGGCTAGCGGGACCCGGCGGGGAGAGCAGTACTTC
-	TRBV29-1	TRBJ2-5	-	CSASGTGRETQYF	TGCAGCGCCTCCGGGACGGGGAGGGAGACCCAGTACTTC
-	TRBV6-5	TRBJ1-2	TRBD1	CASRKDIETGSGYTF	TGTGCCAGCAGAAAGGATATCGAGACAGGGAGCGGCTACACATTC
-	TRBV10-1	TRBJ2-1	-	CASSGYWQSSYNEQFF	TGCGCCAGCAGTGGGTATTGGCAGAGCTCCTATAATGAGCAGTTCTTC
-	TRBV6-1	TRBJ2-1	-	CASMWLALDRGQFF	TGCGCCAGCATGTGGCTAGCCCTCGACCGGGGGCAGTTCTTC
-	TRBV5-1	TRBJ1-5	-	CVSRDDGSNQPQHF	TGCGTCAGCAGAGATGATGGAAGCAATCAGCCCCAGCATTTT
many	TRBV6-1	TRBJ2-1	TRBD2	CASSALMGSGAYNEQFF	TGTGCCAGCAGTGCGCTAATGGGCAGCGGGGCCTACAATGAGCAGTTCTTC
-	TRBV12-3/TRBV12-4	TRBJ2-1	-	CASSLGPGDEQFF	TGTGCCAGCAGCCTAGGGCCCGGAGATGAGCAGTTCTTC
many	TRBV20-1	TRBJ2-3	-	CSATGLDGTDTQYF	TGCAGTGCTACTGGCCTAGATGGCACAGATACGCAGTATTTT
-	TRBV11-1	TRBJ2-5	TRBD1	CASSSTGQGHYF	TGTGCTAGTAGCTCGACGGGACAGGGCCACTACTTC
-	TRBV5-4	TRBJ1-4	TRBD1	CTSSLDRGSKKLFF	TGTACAAGCAGCTTGGACAGGGGGAGTAAAAAACTGTTTTTT
-	TRBV7-8	TRBJ1-1	-	CTSSLGRGLTEAFF	TGTACCAGCAGCTTGGGTAGGGGTCTGACTGAAGCTTTCTTT
-	TRBV6-6	TRBJ1-2	-	CVIEGTNYGYSF	TGTGTCATCGAGGGGACTAACTATGGCTACTCCTTC
-	TRBV4-1	TRBJ2-1	-	CASSPEAGYNEQLF	TGCGCCAGCAGCCCCGAGGCGGGGTACAATGAGCAGTTATTC
-	TRBV6-1	TRBJ2-2	-	CASNRGSGYTGDLFF	TGTGCTTCGAATAGAGGGAGCGGGTACACCGGGGACCTGTTTTTT
-	TRBV4-2	TRBJ1-5	-	CASSRDVTSSQPQHF	TGTGCCAGCAGCCGAGACGTCACTAGCAGTCAGCCCCAGCATTTT
-	TRBV4-2	TRBJ1-5	-	CDSSQDLTSDQLQHF	TGTGACAGCAGCCAAGACCTCACTAGCGATCAGCTCCAGCATTTT
-	TRBV12-3/TRBV12-4	TRBJ1-5	TRBD1	CASGRASGTGVVLGNQPQHF	TGTGCCAGCGGTCGGGCCTCCGGGACAGGGGTGGTATTGGGCAATCAGCCCCAGCATTTT
-	TRBV5-1	TRBJ2-7	TRBD2	CASSIRLAGSEQYF	TGCGCCAGCAGCATACGACTAGCGGGAAGCGAACAGTACTTC
once	TRBV5-6	TRBJ2-7	-	CASSLGRLMWKEQYF	TGTGCCAGCAGCTTGGGCCGATTAATGTGGAAAGAGCAGTACTTC
-	TRBV28	TRBJ2-7	TRBD1	CASSPTRTGRSYLYELYF	TGTGCCAGCAGTCCCACAAGGACAGGGCGGTCCTATCTCTACGAGCTGTACTTC
-	TRBV11-2	TRBJ1-1	-	CASILQLNTEAFF	TGTGCCAGTATCTTACAACTGAACACTGAAGCTTTCTTT
-	TRBV24-1	TRBJ2-7	-	CATSNRQGNEQYF	TGTGCCACCAGTAATAGGCAGGGGAACGAGCAGTACTTC
-	TRBV6-2/TRBV6-3	TRBJ2-1	-	CANSSAPYNDQFF	TGTGCCAACAGTTCAGCCCCTTACAATGATCAGTTCTTC
few	TRBV11-1	TRBJ2-1	TRBD2	CASSPYGASGVGEQFF	TGTGCCAGCAGTCCATACGGGGCTAGCGGGGTTGGTGAGCAGTTCTTC
-	TRBV10-1	TRBJ2-3	-	CASLTNAGERTDSEYF	TGCGCCAGCCTTACCAACGCAGGTGAACGCACAGACTCGGAGTATTTC
-	TRBV6-5	TRBJ2-3	TRBD1	CASMDRGTDMQYF	TGTGCCAGCATGGACAGGGGCACAGATATGCAGTATTTT
-	TRBV6-1	TRBJ2-4	-	CASSQLWSIAGGIVKNIQYF	TGTGCCAGCAGTCAATTATGGAGCATAGCCGGAGGTATAGTCAAAAACATTCAGTACTTC
large	TRBV11-2	TRBJ1-5	-	CASSLENGGAQHF	TGTGCCAGCAGCTTAGAGAACGGGGGGGCCCAGCATTTT
-	TRBV11-2	TRBJ1-6	TRBD1	CARSLDRGNSSIHF	TGTGCCAGAAGCTTAGACAGGGGTAATTCATCCATCCACTTT
-	TRBV19	TRBJ2-3	TRBD2	CASRLAAGTDTQYF	TGTGCCAGTAGACTAGCGGCGGGTACAGATACGCAGTATTTT
-	TRBV18	TRBJ1-5	-	CASSLAGWGTIQPQHF	TGTGCCAGCTCACTCGCGGGATGGGGTACGATTCAGCCCCAGCATTTT
-	TRBV5-1	TRBJ2-7	-	CASSPVRLGVRNYEQYF	TGCGCCAGCAGCCCGGTTAGACTGGGGGTTCGGAACTACGAGCAGTACTTC
-	TRBV12-3/TRBV12-4	TRBJ2-6	-	CACSAGSSSGSNVLTF	TGTGCCTGCAGTGCAGGCAGTAGCTCTGGGTCCAACGTTCTGACTTTC
-	TRBV11-1	TRBJ2-1	TRBD2	CASSPHGDSGFGEQFF	TGTGCCAGCAGCCCGCACGGGGATAGCGGGTTTGGTGAGCAGTTCTTC
-	TRBV6-6	TRBJ2-2	TRBD1	CASTQGQANTGDLFF	TGTGCCAGCACACAGGGACAGGCGAACACCGGGGACCTGTTTTTT
-	TRBV12-3/TRBV12-4	TRBJ2-2	TRBD1	CVRSPGQGITGELFF	TGTGTCAGGAGCCCGGGACAGGGGATCACCGGGGAACTGTTTTTT
-	TRBV24-1	TRBJ2-1	-	CATSDSLAEDEQFF	TGTGCCACCAGTGACTCACTAGCAGAGGATGAGCAGTTCTTC